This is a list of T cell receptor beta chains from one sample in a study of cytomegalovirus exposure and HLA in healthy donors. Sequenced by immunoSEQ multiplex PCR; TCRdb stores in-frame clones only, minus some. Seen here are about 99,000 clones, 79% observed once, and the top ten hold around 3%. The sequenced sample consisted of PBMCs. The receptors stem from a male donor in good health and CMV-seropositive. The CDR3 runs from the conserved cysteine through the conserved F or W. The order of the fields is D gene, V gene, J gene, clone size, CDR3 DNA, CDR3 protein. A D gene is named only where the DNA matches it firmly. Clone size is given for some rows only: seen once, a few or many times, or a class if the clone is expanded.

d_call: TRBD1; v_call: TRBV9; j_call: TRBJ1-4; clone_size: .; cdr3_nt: TGTGCCAGCAGCCTCCGGACAGGGGGTAATGAAAAACTGTTTTTT; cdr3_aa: CASSLRTGGNEKLFF
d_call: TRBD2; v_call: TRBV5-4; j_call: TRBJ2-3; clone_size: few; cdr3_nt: TGTGCCAGCAGCTTAAGCGGGGGATTCACAGATACGCAGTATTTT; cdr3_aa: CASSLSGGFTDTQYF
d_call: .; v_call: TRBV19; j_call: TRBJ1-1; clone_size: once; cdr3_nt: TGTGCCAGCTACCAGGGGACACGAGAAGCTTTCTTT; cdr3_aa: CASYQGTREAFF
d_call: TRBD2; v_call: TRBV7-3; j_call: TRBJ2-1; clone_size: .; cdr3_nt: TGTGCCAGCGGGACTAGCGCCTTTGAGCAGTTCTTC; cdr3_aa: CASGTSAFEQFF
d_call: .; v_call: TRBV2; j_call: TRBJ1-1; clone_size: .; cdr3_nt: TGTGCCAGCAGTGAGGACAAGAACACTGAAGCTTTCTTT; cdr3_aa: CASSEDKNTEAFF
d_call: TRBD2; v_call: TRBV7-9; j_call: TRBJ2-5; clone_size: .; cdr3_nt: TGTGCCAGCAGGCCCGGACTAGCGGGGGAACAAGAGACCCAGTACTTC; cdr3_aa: CASRPGLAGEQETQYF
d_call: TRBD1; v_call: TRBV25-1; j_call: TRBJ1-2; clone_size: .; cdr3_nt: TGTGCCAGCAGTGGTGGTGTCAGGGGGTATGGCTACACCTTC; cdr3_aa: CASSGGVRGYGYTF
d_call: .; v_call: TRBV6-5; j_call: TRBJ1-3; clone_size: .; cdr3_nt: TGTGCCAGCAGTTACTCGACAGCCTCTGGAAACACCATATATTTT; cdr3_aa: CASSYSTASGNTIYF
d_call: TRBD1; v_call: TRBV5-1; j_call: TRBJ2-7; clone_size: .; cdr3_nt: TGCGCCAGCAGCGTTTCGGGACAGGGCTACGAGCAGTACTTC; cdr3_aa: CASSVSGQGYEQYF
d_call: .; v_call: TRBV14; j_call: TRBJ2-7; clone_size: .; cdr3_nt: TGTGCCAGCAGCCAAGTAAGGGGTTCCTTGGGGGAGCAGTACTTC; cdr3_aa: CASSQVRGSLGEQYF
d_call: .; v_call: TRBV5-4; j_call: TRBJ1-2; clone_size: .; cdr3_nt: TGTGCCAGCAGCTTGAGAGGTGGCTACACCTTC; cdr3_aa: CASSLRGGYTF
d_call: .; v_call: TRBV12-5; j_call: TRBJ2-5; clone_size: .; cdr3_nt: TGTGCTAGTGGTTCTGAGGAGACCCAGTACTTC; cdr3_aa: CASGSEETQYF
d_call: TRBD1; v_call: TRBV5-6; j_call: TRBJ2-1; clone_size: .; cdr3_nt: TGTGCCAGCAGCTCCGGGGACAGGGGAACGTACTACAATGAGCAGTTCTTC; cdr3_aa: CASSSGDRGTYYNEQFF
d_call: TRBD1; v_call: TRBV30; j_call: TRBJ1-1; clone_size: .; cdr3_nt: TGTGCCTGGAGTCCAGGGGCAGGGGGCCTTTTTGGGGGTGAAGCTTTCTTT; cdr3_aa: CAWSPGAGGLFGGEAFF
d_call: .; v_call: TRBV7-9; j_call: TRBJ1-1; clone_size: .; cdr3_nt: TGTGCCAGCAGCCCAGGGTCATTGAACACTGAAGCTTTCTTT; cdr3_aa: CASSPGSLNTEAFF
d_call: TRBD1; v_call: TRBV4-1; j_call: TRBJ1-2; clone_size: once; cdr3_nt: TGCGCCAGCAGCCAAGGACAGGGGCCGTATGGCTACACCTTC; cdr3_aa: CASSQGQGPYGYTF
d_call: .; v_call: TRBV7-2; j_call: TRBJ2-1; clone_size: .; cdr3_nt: TGTGCCAGCAGCTTAGGAGAAAATGAGCAGTTCTTC; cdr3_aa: CASSLGENEQFF
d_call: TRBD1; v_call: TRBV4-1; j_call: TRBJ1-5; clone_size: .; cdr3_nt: TGCGCCAGCAGCCAAGATGGTCGACAGGGCTATCAGCCCCAGCATTTT; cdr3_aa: CASSQDGRQGYQPQHF
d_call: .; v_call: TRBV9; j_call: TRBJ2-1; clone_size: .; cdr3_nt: TGTGCCAGCACGGCAGGGGATACCTACAATGAGCAGTTCTTC; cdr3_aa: CASTAGDTYNEQFF
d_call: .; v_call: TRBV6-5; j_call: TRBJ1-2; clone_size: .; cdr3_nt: TGTGCCAGCAGTTACTCCTACGGGACTGATGGCTACACCTTC; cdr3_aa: CASSYSYGTDGYTF
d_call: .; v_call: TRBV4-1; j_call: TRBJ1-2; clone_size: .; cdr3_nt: TGCGCCAGCAGCCGTGGACAGACCGACTATGGCTACACCTTC; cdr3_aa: CASSRGQTDYGYTF
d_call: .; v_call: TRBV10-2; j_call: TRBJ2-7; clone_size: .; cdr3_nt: TGCGCCAGCAGGGACATCTACGAGCAGTACTTC; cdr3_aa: CASRDIYEQYF
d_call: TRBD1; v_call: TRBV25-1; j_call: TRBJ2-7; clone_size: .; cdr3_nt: TGTGCCAGCAGGGGACAGGGATCATCATACGAGCAGTACTTC; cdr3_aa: CASRGQGSSYEQYF
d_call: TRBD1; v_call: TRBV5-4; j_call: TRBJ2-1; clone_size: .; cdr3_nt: TGTGCCAGCAGCTTGTCTGGGACAGGGGGATACAATGAGCAGTTCTTC; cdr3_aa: CASSLSGTGGYNEQFF